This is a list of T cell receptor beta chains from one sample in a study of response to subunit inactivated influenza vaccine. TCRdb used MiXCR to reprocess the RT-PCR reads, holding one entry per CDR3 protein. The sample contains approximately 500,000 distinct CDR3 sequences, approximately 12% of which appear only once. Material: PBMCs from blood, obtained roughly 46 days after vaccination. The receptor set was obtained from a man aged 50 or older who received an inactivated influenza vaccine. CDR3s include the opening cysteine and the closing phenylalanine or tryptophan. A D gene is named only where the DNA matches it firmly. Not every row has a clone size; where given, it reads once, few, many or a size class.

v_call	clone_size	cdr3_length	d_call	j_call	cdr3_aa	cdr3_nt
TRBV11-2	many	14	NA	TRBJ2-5	CASSLGGGGETQYF	TGTGCCAGCAGTTTAGGAGGGGGCGGAGAGACCCAGTACTTC
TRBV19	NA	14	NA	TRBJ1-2	CASTAASVNYGYTF	TGTGCCAGTACCGCCGCCAGCGTTAACTATGGCTACACCTTC
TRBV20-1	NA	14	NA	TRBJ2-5	CSATGTGSRETQYF	TGCAGTGCGACCGGGACTGGCTCCCGAGAGACCCAGTACTTC
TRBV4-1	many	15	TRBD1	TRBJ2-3	CASKIGTGMPDTQYF	TGCGCCAGCAAGATCGGGACAGGGATGCCAGATACGCAGTATTTT
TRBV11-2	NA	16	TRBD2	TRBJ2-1	CASSSLTAGGRNEQFF	TGTGCCAGCAGTTCCCTTACAGCGGGGGGGCGAAATGAGCAGTTCTTC
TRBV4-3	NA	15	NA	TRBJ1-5	CASSEGRGAGQPQHF	TGCGCCAGCAGTGAGGGGAGGGGGGCAGGGCAGCCCCAGCATTTT
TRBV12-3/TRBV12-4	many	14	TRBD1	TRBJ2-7	CASSLTGNFYEQYF	TGTGCCAGCAGTCTGACAGGGAATTTTTATGAGCAGTACTTC
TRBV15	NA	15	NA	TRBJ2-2	CATSRELKGHGELFF	TGTGCCACCAGCAGAGAACTTAAGGGGCACGGGGAGCTGTTTTTT
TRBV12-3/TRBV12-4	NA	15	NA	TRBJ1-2	CASSATGPVSYGYTF	TGTGCCAGCAGTGCCACAGGCCCGGTGAGCTATGGCTACACCTTC
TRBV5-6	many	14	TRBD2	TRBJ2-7	CASSVTSGSYEQYF	TGTGCCAGCAGCGTAACTAGCGGGAGTTACGAGCAGTACTTC
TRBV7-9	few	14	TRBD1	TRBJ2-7	CASSSGTADYEQYF	TGTGCCAGCAGTTCCGGGACAGCCGACTACGAGCAGTACTTC